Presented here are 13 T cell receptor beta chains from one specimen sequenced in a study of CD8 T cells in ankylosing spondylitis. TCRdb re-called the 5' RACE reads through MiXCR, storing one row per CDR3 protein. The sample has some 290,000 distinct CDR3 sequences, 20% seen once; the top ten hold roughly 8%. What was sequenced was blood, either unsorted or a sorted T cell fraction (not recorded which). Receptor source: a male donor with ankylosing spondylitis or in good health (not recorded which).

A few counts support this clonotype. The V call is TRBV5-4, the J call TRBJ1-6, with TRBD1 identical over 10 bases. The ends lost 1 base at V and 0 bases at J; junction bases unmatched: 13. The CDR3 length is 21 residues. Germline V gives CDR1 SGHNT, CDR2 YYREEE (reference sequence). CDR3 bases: TGTGCCAGCAGCTTGCTTGGGCCGGGACAGGGGCCCAGCTCCTATAATTCACCCCTCCACTTT. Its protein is CASSLLGPGQGPSSYNSPLHF.

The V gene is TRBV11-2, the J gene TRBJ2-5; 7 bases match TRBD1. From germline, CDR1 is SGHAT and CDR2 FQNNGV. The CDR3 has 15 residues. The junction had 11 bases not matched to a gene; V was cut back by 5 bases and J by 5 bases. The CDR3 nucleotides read TGTGCCAGCAGCCCCAAGACAGGGATCGGGGAGACCCAGTACTTC. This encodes CASSPKTGIGETQYF.

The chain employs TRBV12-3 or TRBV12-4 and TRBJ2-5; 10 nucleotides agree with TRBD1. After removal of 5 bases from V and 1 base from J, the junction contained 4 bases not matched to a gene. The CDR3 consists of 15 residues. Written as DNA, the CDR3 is TGTGCCAGCAGTACCGGACAGGGGGTCCAAGAGACCCAGTACTTC. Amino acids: CASSTGQGVQETQYF.

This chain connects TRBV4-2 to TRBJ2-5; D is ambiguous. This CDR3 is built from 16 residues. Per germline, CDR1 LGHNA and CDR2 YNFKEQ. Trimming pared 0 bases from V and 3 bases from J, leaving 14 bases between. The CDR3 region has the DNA TGTGCCAGCAGCCAAGAGCAGAGCAGACGGAAAGAGACCCAGTACTTC. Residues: CASSQEQSRRKETQYF.

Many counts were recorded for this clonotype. CDR3 nucleotides: TGTGCCAGCAGTCCAGGGTTAAGCACAGATACGCAGTATTTT. This codes for CASSPGLSTDTQYF. V is TRBV12-3 or TRBV12-4 and J is TRBJ2-3, with a weak D call TRBD1 (5 bases). The CDR3 is made up of 14 amino acids. V lost 5 bases and J 0 bases, leaving 9 bases between the germline ends.

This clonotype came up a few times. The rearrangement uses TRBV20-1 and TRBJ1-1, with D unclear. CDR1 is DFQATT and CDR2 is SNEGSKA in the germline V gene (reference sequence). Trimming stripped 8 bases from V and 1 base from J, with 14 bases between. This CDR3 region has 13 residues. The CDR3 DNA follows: TGCAGTACATTAGGACGAGAGAACACTGAAGCTTTCTTT. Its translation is CSTLGRENTEAFF.

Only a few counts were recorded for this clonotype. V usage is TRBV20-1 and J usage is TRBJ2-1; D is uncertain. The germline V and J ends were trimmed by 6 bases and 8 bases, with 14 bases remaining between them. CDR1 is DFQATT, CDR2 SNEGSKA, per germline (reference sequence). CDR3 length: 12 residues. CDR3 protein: CSAIAHNYEQFF. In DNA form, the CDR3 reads TGCAGTGCCATCGCCCACAATTATGAGCAGTTCTTC.

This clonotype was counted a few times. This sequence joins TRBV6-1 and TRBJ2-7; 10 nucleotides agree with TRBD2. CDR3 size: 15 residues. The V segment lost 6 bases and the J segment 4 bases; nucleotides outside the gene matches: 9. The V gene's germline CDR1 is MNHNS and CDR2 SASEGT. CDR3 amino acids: CASSPVASGSYEQYV. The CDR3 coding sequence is TGTGCCAGCAGCCCGGTTGCTAGCGGGAGTTACGAGCAGTACGTC.

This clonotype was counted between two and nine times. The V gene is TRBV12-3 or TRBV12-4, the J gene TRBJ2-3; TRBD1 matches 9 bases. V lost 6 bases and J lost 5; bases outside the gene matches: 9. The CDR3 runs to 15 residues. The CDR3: CASSLGQGMGDTQYF. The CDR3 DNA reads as TGTGCCAGCAGCCTAGGACAGGGGATGGGAGATACGCAGTATTTT.

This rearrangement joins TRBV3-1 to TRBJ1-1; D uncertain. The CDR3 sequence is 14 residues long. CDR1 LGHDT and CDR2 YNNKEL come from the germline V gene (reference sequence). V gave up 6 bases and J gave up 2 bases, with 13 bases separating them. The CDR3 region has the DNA TGTGCCAGCAGTCACCGGGCCCTAAACACTGAAGCTTTCTTT. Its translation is CASSHRALNTEAFF.

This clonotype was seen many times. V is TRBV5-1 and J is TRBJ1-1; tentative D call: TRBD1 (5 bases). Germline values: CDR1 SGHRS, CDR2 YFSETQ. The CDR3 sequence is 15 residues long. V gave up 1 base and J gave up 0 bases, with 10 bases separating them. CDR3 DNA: TGCGCCAGCAGCTTGAGACGGGGACTGAACACTGAAGCTTTCTTT. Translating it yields CASSLRRGLNTEAFF.

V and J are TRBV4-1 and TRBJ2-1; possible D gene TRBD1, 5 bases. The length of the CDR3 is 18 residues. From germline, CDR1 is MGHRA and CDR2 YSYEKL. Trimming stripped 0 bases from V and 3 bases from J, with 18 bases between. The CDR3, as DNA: TGCGCCAGCAGCCAAGATCAACAGGTCGCCCCAATCTACAATGAGCAGTTCTTC. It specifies CASSQDQQVAPIYNEQFF.

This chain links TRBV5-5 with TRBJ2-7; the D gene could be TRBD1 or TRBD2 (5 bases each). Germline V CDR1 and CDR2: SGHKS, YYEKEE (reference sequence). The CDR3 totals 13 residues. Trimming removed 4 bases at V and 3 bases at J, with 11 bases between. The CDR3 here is CASSPGPFYEQYV. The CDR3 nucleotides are TGTGCCAGCAGCCCGGGACCTTTCTACGAGCAGTACGTC.